This TCR beta chain was sequenced in a study of T cell responses to AZD1222 COVID-19 vaccine. Overall study findings and caveats: The repertoires were collected only after the peak T cell response. Among AZD1222 vaccinees, only six or seven were seropositive at baseline.

Data came from immunoSEQ multiplex PCR; TCRdb stores just in-frame clones and leaves some out. The table has 140,000 to 150,000 clones, about 92% seen once; the top ten hold approximately 2.1%. The germline gives CDR1 LNHDA, CDR2 SQIVND (reference sequence). Trimming removed 5 bases from V and 3 bases from J, with 10 bases in between. CDR3 size: 13 residues. Of note for this clone: The antigen is unknown.

The rearrangement uses TRBV19 and TRBJ1-1, with D possibly being TRBD1 (5 bases). The sequence came from an adult in good health. The sample consisted of peripheral blood, taken on day 0 of AZD1222 vaccination. For the CDR3, the DNA is TGTGCCAGTAGTCTCTTGGGGGACACTGAAGCTTTCTTT. Protein sequence: CASSLLGDTEAFF.